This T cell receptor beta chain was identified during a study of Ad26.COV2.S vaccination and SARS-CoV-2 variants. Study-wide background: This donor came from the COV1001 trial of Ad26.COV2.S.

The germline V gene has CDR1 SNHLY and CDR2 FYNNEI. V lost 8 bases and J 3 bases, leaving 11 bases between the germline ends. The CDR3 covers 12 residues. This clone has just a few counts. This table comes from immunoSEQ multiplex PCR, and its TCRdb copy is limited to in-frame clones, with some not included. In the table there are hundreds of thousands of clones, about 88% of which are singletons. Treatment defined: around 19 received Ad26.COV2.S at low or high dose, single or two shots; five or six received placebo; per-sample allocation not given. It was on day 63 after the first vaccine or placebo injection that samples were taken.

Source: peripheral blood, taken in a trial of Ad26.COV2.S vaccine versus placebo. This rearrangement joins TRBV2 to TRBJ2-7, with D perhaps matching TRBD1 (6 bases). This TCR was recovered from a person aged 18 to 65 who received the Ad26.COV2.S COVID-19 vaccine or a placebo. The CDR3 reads CASAARGYEQYF. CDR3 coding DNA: TGTGCCAGCGCCGCCAGGGGCTACGAGCAGTACTTC. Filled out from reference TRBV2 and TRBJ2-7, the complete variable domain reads EPEVTQTPSHQVTQMGQEVILRCVPISNHLYFYWYRQILGQKVEFLVSFYNNEISEKSEIFDDQFSVERPDGSNFTLKIRSTKLEDSAMYFCASAARGYEQYFGPGTRLTVT.